These 29 T cell receptor beta chains were all obtained from the same sample, sequenced in a study of cytomegalovirus exposure and HLA in healthy donors. Both 60 Vbeta primers and 13 Jbeta primers went into the PCR. Assay: immunoSEQ multiplex PCR; the TCRdb copy retains only in-frame clones and omits some. The data contain approximately 72,000 clones, 65% to 80% of them singletons. What was sequenced was PBMCs. The receptors were gathered from a man aged 35 to 55 in good health and CMV-seropositive.

The chain carries TRBV19 and TRBJ1-5; D is unclear. The CDR3 covers 13 residues. Germline V gene sequence: CDR1 LNHDA, CDR2 SQIVND (reference sequence). V shed 2 bases and J shed 5 bases, with 7 bases lying between them. The CDR3 loop is CASSIQEYQPQHF. CDR3 coding DNA: TGTGCCAGTAGTATACAGGAATATCAGCCCCAGCATTTT.

By sample fraction, this clone is medium-sized. The gene calls are TRBV7-6 and TRBJ2-5, with D maybe TRBD1 (5 bases). CDR3 size: 15 residues. V lost 5 bases and J lost 5, with 18 bases in between. Germline CDR1 is SGHVS and CDR2 is FNYEAQ. The CDR3 region is CASSPPGREGETQYF. The CDR3 coding sequence is TGTGCCAGCAGCCCGCCGGGCAGGGAAGGGGAGACCCAGTACTTC.

The chain carries TRBV10-3 and TRBJ1-4, with 10 nucleotides matching TRBD1. J gave up 6 bases and V 1 base, and 5 bases lay outside the gene matches. Germline CDR1 reads ENHRY; CDR2 reads SYGVKD. CDR3 length: 16 residues. The CDR3: CAISELIGTGDEKLFF. The CDR3 DNA reads as TGTGCCATCAGTGAGTTGATCGGGACAGGGGATGAAAAACTGTTTTTT.

Here the CDR3 DNA reads TGTGCCAGCAGCTTACTAGGCGAAACCTATGGCTACACCTTC. This sequence encodes CASSLLGETYGYTF. The chain employs TRBV7-9 and TRBJ1-2, with D hard to call. This CDR3 has 14 residues. Germline values: CDR1 SEHNR, CDR2 FQNEAQ (reference sequence). Trimming pared 2 bases from V and 4 bases from J, leaving 11 bases between.

The J gene is TRBJ2-5, the V gene TRBV29-1; tentative D call: TRBD2 (7 bases). With the DNA end fitting TRBJ2-7 better, the J assignment may be wrong. The CDR3 totals 13 residues. Germline V gene lookup returns CDR1 SQVTM and CDR2 ANQGSEA. CDR3: CSVEDRGASEQYF. The CDR3 nucleotides read TGCAGCGTTGAAGATCGGGGGGCCAGCGAGCAGTACTTC.

The gene calls are TRBV7-9 and TRBJ2-4; 12 nucleotides match TRBD2. V shed 5 bases and J 5 bases; nucleotides not matched to a gene: 7. This CDR3 has 16 residues. Germline CDR1 SEHNR, CDR2 FQNEAQ (reference sequence). CDR3 nucleotides: TGTGCCAGCAGCCCTCTAGCGGGGGGGCGGGAAAACATTCAGTACTTC. Translating gives CASSPLAGGRENIQYF. The full variable domain, its missing parts supplied by reference TRBV7-9 and TRBJ2-4, is DTGVSQNPRHKITKRGQNVTFRCDPISEHNRLYWYRQTLGQGPEFLTYFQNEAQLEKSRLLSDRFSAERPKGSFSTLEIQRTEQGDSAMYLCASSPLAGGRENIQYFGAGTRLSVL.

The rearrangement links TRBV7-9 to TRBJ2-5; TRBD2 agrees at 14 bases. This CDR3 region has 17 residues. The ends lost 1 base at V and 1 base at J; junction bases unmatched: 2. CDR1 SEHNR and CDR2 FQNEAQ come from the germline V gene (reference sequence). In DNA form, the CDR3 reads TGTGCCAGCAGCTTAGGGACTAGCGGGGGGTTCCAAGAGACCCAGTACTTC. Amino acids: CASSLGTSGGFQETQYF. The full variable domain, its missing parts supplied by reference TRBV7-9 and TRBJ2-5, is DTGVSQNPRHKITKRGQNVTFRCDPISEHNRLYWYRQTLGQGPEFLTYFQNEAQLEKSRLLSDRFSAERPKGSFSTLEIQRTEQGDSAMYLCASSLGTSGGFQETQYFGPGTRLLVL.

The CDR3 nucleotides are TGTGCCAGCAGCGGCCCAGGGGTTACGGATGAAAAACTGTTTTTT. It is translated as CASSGPGVTDEKLFF. The rearrangement joins TRBV9 to TRBJ1-4; TRBD1 might be the D (6 bases). CDR1 SGDLS and CDR2 YYNGEE come from the germline V gene. CDR3 length: 15 residues. Trimming shortened V by 3 bases and J by 6 bases, and 15 bases separated the two germline ends.

The sample holds a few counts of this clone. The chain has TRBV29-1 and TRBJ1-1; D uncertain. The V gene lost 1 base and the J gene lost 0 bases, with 12 bases spanning the gap. The CDR3 covers 15 residues. Germline assignment: CDR1 SQVTM and CDR2 ANQGSEA. CDR3 nucleotides: TGCAGCGTTGAAGGAGGGCGGAGAGTGAACACTGAAGCTTTCTTT. This gives the protein CSVEGGRRVNTEAFF.

The V call is TRBV4-3, the J call TRBJ1-2; D may be TRBD1 (6 bases). The ends were cut back, 1 base at V and 14 bases at J, with 14 bases in the middle. From germline, CDR1 is LGHNA and CDR2 YSLEER. The CDR3 consists of 12 residues. The chain's CDR3 is CASSQGTVLQTF. The CDR3 DNA reads as TGCGCCAGCAGCCAAGGGACAGTCCTTCAAACCTTC.

The chain employs TRBV30 and TRBJ2-3, with 8 nucleotides matching TRBD2. Germline assignment: CDR1 GTSNPN and CDR2 SVGIG (reference sequence). The CDR3 contains 15 residues. V lost 2 bases and J lost 0; bases outside the gene matches: 4. This CDR3 reads CAWSFGGGSTDTQYF. The CDR3 coding sequence is TGTGCCTGGAGTTTCGGGGGGGGCAGCACAGATACGCAGTATTTT.

This clone occurred a few times. This chain connects TRBV5-6 to TRBJ2-7; perhaps TRBD1 as D (5 bases). The CDR3 totals 14 residues. V lost 2 bases, J lost 2 bases, and 11 bases lay in between. Per the germline V gene, CDR1 is SGHDT and CDR2 is YYEEEE. Here the CDR3 reads CASSFRAGTYEQYF. The CDR3 DNA follows: TGTGCCAGCAGCTTCCGGGCAGGGACCTACGAGCAGTACTTC.

The chain couples TRBV19 to TRBJ2-5; 9 bases are a match to TRBD1. The CDR3 loop spans 15 amino acids. The V and J ends lost 3 bases and 5 bases, in that order; junction bases with no gene match: 7. Germline lookup yields CDR1 LNHDA and CDR2 SQIVND (reference sequence). The CDR3 DNA reads TGTGCCAGTAGTATGGGGACAGGGTCGTTGGAGACCCAGTACTTC. It specifies CASSMGTGSLETQYF.

Only one count was recorded for this clone. The CDR3 nucleotides are TGCGCCAGCAGTGACCACTCTAGCGGGGCTCAAGAGACCCAGTACTTC. This codes for CASSDHSSGAQETQYF. The chain recombines TRBV10-1 with TRBJ2-5; TRBD2 agrees at 9 bases. The CDR3 consists of 16 residues. Germline CDR1 WNHNN, CDR2 SYGVQD (reference sequence). Losses at the gene ends were 3 bases for V and 2 bases for J; bases not matched to a gene: 7.

This sequence joins TRBV9 and TRBJ2-7; D possibly corresponds to TRBD2 (6 bases). V lost 2 bases, J lost 6 bases, and 15 bases lay in between. The CDR3 covers 14 residues. From germline, CDR1 is SGDLS and CDR2 YYNGEE. CDR3 loop: CASSVSTGRGEQYF. CDR3 coding DNA: TGTGCCAGCAGCGTGTCGACGGGGCGGGGCGAGCAGTACTTC.

V and J are TRBV5-4 and TRBJ2-7, with TRBD1 matching 9 bases. Trimming cost V 3 bases and J 3 bases; bases outside gene matches: 4. There are 14 residues in the CDR3. Germline values: CDR1 SGHNT, CDR2 YYREEE (reference sequence). As DNA, the CDR3 is TGTGCCAGCAGCTACGGGACAGGGTTCTACGAGCAGTACTTC. Its protein is CASSYGTGFYEQYF.

The V and J genes are TRBV27 and TRBJ1-6; D perhaps matches TRBD1 (5 bases). Trimming pared 4 bases from V and 10 bases from J, leaving 17 bases between. The CDR3 has 15 residues. Per germline, CDR1 MNHEY and CDR2 SMNVEV (reference sequence). The CDR3 region is CASSWFSGLTSPLHF. The CDR3, as DNA: TGTGCCAGCAGTTGGTTCTCGGGACTAACATCACCCCTCCACTTT.

CDR3 in amino acids: CASSLGGSRKKGQYF. The CDR3, as DNA: TGTGCCAGCAGCCTGGGGGGGTCAAGGAAGAAGGGTCAGTACTTC. The V gene is TRBV7-8, the J gene TRBJ2-5, with TRBD2 matching over 7 bases. There are 15 residues in the CDR3. After removal of 5 bases from V and 11 bases from J, the junction contained 17 bases not matched to a gene. Germline assignment: CDR1 SGHVS and CDR2 FQNEAQ.

The chain recombines TRBV19 with TRBJ1-3; D gene unclear. V gave up 4 bases and J gave up 0 bases, with 7 bases separating them. The germline V gene has CDR1 LNHDA and CDR2 SQIVND (reference sequence). This CDR3 comprises 14 residues. The CDR3 bases are TGTGCCAGTAGTACTGTGAGCTCTGGAAACACCATATATTTT. Protein: CASSTVSSGNTIYF.

The J gene is TRBJ2-3, the V gene TRBV6-5; D uncertain. The CDR3 totals 14 residues. Germline CDR1 reads MNHEY; CDR2 reads SVGAGI. Trimming took off 5 bases at V and 4 bases at J, with 13 bases between the two ends. The CDR3 region has the DNA TGTGCCAGCAGTACCAACATAGCACCAGATACGCAGTATTTT. This codes for CASSTNIAPDTQYF.

The chain joins TRBV2 to TRBJ1-1, with a tentative D call TRBD1 (5 bases). The V gene lost 6 bases and the J gene lost 2 bases, with 7 bases spanning the gap. The CDR3 runs 12 residues. CDR1 and CDR2 from the germline V gene are SNHLY and FYNNEI. The CDR3 is CASRTENTEAFF. For the CDR3, the DNA is TGTGCCAGCAGGACAGAAAACACTGAAGCTTTCTTT.

This rearrangement joins TRBV29-1 to TRBJ2-3; D gene uncertain. Looked up from germline, CDR1 is SQVTM and CDR2 is ANQGSEA. Trimming stripped 6 bases from V and 2 bases from J, with 9 bases between. The CDR3 contains 12 residues. CDR3 in amino acids: CSVVLHTDTQYF. As DNA, the CDR3 is TGCAGCGTGGTGTTACACACAGATACGCAGTATTTT.

The CDR3 region is CASTRTANTGELFF. CDR3 DNA: TGTGCCAGCACCCGGACAGCGAACACCGGGGAGCTGTTTTTT. This sequence joins TRBV6-1 and TRBJ2-2; TRBD1 might be the D (6 bases). V shed 7 bases and J shed 0 bases, with 9 bases lying between them. This CDR3 is 14 amino acids long. Looked up from germline, CDR1 is MNHNS and CDR2 is SASEGT.

The V and J genes are TRBV30 and TRBJ2-5; 7 nucleotides agree with TRBD2. The DNA matches TRBJ2-7 better at its end, which makes the J call doubtful. Germline CDR1 is GTSNPN and CDR2 is SVGIG (reference sequence). The CDR3 is 13 residues long. In nucleotides, the CDR3 is TGTGCCTCCTCAGCGGGGAGAACCTACGAGCAGTACTTC. Its protein is CASSAGRTYEQYF.

This chain uses TRBV7-8 with TRBJ2-5; TRBD2 matches at 8 bases. Trimming removed 0 bases from V and 5 bases from J; junction bases left unmatched: 2. Per the germline V gene, CDR1 is SGHVS and CDR2 is FQNEAQ. The CDR3 runs 14 residues. The CDR3 nucleotides read TGTGCCAGCAGCTTAGCTACGGGGGGGGAGACCCAGTACTTC. Translated: CASSLATGGETQYF.

This clone was observed a single time. CDR3 nucleotide sequence: TGTGCCAGCGCCGGGACAGGAAATTCACCCCTCCACTTT. This sequence encodes CASAGTGNSPLHF. V and J are TRBV6-1 and TRBJ1-6, with 8 bases fitting TRBD1. The CDR3 consists of 13 residues. Trimming took 8 bases from V and 7 from J; bases not matched to a gene: 4. Germline CDR1 is MNHNS and CDR2 is SASEGT.

The chain has TRBV5-4 and TRBJ2-3, with 10 bases lining up with TRBD2. Trimming cost V 6 bases and J 4 bases; bases outside gene matches: 5. The germline V gene has CDR1 SGHNT and CDR2 YYREEE (reference sequence). The CDR3 loop spans 14 amino acids. The CDR3 nucleotides read TGTGCCAGCAATCTAGCGGGGGCCCCAGATACGCAGTATTTT. Its protein is CASNLAGAPDTQYF.

This sequence joins TRBV29-1 and TRBJ2-2; 9 positions agree with TRBD1. The CDR3 has 12 amino acids. Germline-derived CDR1 and CDR2 are SQVTM and ANQGSEA. The V and J ends lost 7 bases and 6 bases, in that order; junction bases with no gene match: 3. The CDR3 sequence: CSGHRGPGELFF. CDR3 DNA sequence: TGCAGCGGCCACAGGGGGCCCGGGGAGCTGTTTTTT.

The V call is TRBV5-1, the J call TRBJ2-1, with 7 bases lining up with TRBD1. The CDR3 is 19 residues long. Germline V gives CDR1 SGHRS, CDR2 YFSETQ. J was trimmed by 5 bases and V by 1 base; bases with no gene match: 18. In DNA form, the CDR3 reads TGCGCCAGCAGCTTGTCTTCTTGGACAGGCTCACCTTCCCACAATGAGCAGTTCTTC. This codes for CASSLSSWTGSPSHNEQFF.